These T cell receptor beta chains were read from a single sample in a study of blood T cell repertoires in COVID-19. Data came from immunoSEQ multiplex PCR; TCRdb stores just in-frame clones and leaves some out. There are 250,000 to 300,000 clones in the sample; roughly 85% occur only once, and 2.5% to 3.5% lies in the top ten. The source material was peripheral blood. The receptors shown here come from a woman younger than 45 with active or convalescent COVID-19. The conserved cysteine and the conserved F or W are not part of the CDR3 here. Size tells how often a clone was seen (once, few, many) or the class of an expanded clone, and some rows leave it out.

clone size | V gene | CDR3 protein
- | TRBV5-1 | ASSSPGRGSGNTIY
- | TRBV12-3/TRBV12-4 | ASSVDRTSTQY
- | TRBV7-2 | ASSSRKLQGTDTQY
- | TRBV14 | ASSQDRDSFRPLH
few | TRBV5-3 | ARSFAGSYNSPLH
- | TRBV19 | ASGTGYYEQY
- | TRBV29-1 | SVAGLLNTEAF
- | TRBV19 | ASSLGSGAANYGYT
- | TRBV4-3 | ASSQDVPGQGYNEQF
- | TRBV18 | ASSPSSGTGFGSPLH
- | TRBV19 | ASSRDRDWSPLH
- | TRBV6-1 | ASSEPLGGGPIYEQF
few | TRBV14 | ASSQEDLGSSYNSPLH
- | TRBV11-2 | ASSYERAYEQY
- | TRBV24-1 | ATSAGLAFWTDTQY
once | TRBV29-1 | SVLGGDHNEQF
once | TRBV5-1 | ASSSGEMNTEAF
- | TRBV6-2/TRBV6-3 | ASSYPTGQNNYGYT
- | TRBV6-2/TRBV6-3 | ASSLDRGRDEQF
- | TRBV27 | ASSTQGNYGYT
- | TRBV7-2 | ASSLVAGVETQY
- | TRBV12-3/TRBV12-4 | ASSLGQGNTIY
- | TRBV14 | ASRGQGNGYT
- | TRBV5-1 | ASSLGQGNAGANVLT
- | TRBV7-8 | ASSDLFGAANYGYT
- | TRBV24-1 | ATSDSNRGTNTQY
- | TRBV6-2/TRBV6-3 | ASSYPVEKLF
- | TRBV5-1 | ASAGTSGAPSPGELF
- | TRBV19 | ASSSRDRGFGELF
- | TRBV6-5 | ASSYRGLNSPLH
- | TRBV18 | ASSPQVSRGAYGYT
once | TRBV2 | ASSSLPGGRDEQF
- | TRBV19 | ASPTGGRRTEAF
- | TRBV2 | ASSGRRLSSSTDTQY
- | TRBV10-3 | AISDRANTEAF
- | TRBV9 | ASSPPGVAYEQY
- | TRBV12-3/TRBV12-4 | ASTVYGNGYT
- | TRBV7-9 | ASSRGEGGEKLF
- | TRBV18 | ASSHVGPADGQPQH
- | TRBV2 | ASSDRTGGGETQY
- | TRBV20-1 | SASHTAHGYT
once | TRBV28 | ASTMGGRDYGYT
- | TRBV30 | AWSGVWRGEAF
- | TRBV5-1 | ASSAGTGGGTEAF
- | TRBV5-6 | ASSYDRGYEQY
- | TRBV6-5 | ASSYPMTSGGTQY
- | TRBV7-9 | ASSPSGSGNTIY
- | TRBV5-5 | ASSLGVTGGVEEQY
- | TRBV25-1 | ASNGSSYNSPLH